Reported below is one TCR beta chain. Per the original data handling: For nucleated cells, counts were estimated from reference gene primer amplification. TCRdb keeps only in-frame clones here, not all; method: immunoSEQ multiplex PCR. V and J calls and clone size come straight from that table; D and trimming were deduced from the DNA. Of about 200,000 clones detected, 85% appear once; the ten largest clones hold approximately 0.99%. The data derive from a study of blood T cell repertoires in COVID-19. Study-level background: T cells, B-cell-depleted T cells, or PBMCs provided the cDNA or gDNA that served as material.

This CDR3 has 15 amino acids. The V end was cut by 5 bases, the J end by 1 base, with 12 bases between. CDR1 is MDHEN, CDR2 SYDVKM, per germline. Seattle-derived patients entered the study during active infection and were followed longitudinally. V and J are TRBV28 and TRBJ1-5; maybe TRBD1 (5 bases). The material sequenced was peripheral blood. The clonotype originates from a man aged 55-75 years with COVID-19, enrolled during active disease. CDR3 protein: CASSTGEVSNQPQHF. CDR3 nucleotides: TGTGCCAGCAGTACAGGAGAAGTGAGCAATCAGCCCCAGCATTTT.